This TCR beta chain was captured by sequencing in a study of blood T cell repertoires in COVID-19. The overall study: Samples of COVID-19 (acute and convalescent) were obtained from the United States, Italy and Spain. In each case, the material was cDNA or gDNA derived from T cells, B-cell-depleted T cells, or PBMCs.

As handled by the study authors: Estimation of nucleated cell counts was performed using reference gene primer amplification. Clones were sequenced by immunoSEQ multiplex PCR, and TCRdb holds only the in-frame ones, with some missing. D and trimming were read from the DNA, whereas the V and J calls and clone size are those reported in that table. Altogether about 160,000 clones are present, 70% to 80% being singletons, with the ten largest covering roughly 8%. The CDR3 has 15 amino acids. The V gene's germline CDR1 is LNHDA and CDR2 SQIVND (reference sequence). Trimming cost V 0 bases and J 7 bases; bases outside gene matches: 8.

The V gene is TRBV19, the J gene TRBJ1-1; 7 nucleotides align to TRBD1. What was sequenced was peripheral blood. This TCR was recovered from a man between 60 and 75 years old with acute or convalescent COVID-19. The CDR3 nucleotides read TGTGCCAGTAGTATAGATCGAGAGGGGGCCGGTGAAGCTTTCTTT. Translated, it gives CASSIDREGAGEAFF. The whole variable domain, filled in from reference TRBV19 and TRBJ1-1, reads DGGITQSPKYLFRKEGQNVTLSCEQNLNHDAMYWYRQDPGQGLRLIYYSQIVNDFQKGDIAEGYSVSREKKESFPLTVTSAQKNPTAFYLCASSIDREGAGEAFFGQGTRLTVV.